The T cell receptor beta chain described here comes from a study of cytomegalovirus exposure and HLA in healthy donors. Study results and caveats: Confirmation was obtained in vitro that a few CMV-associated chains are specific for CMV antigens. According to reports, the classifier identified cytomegalovirus status with high specificity and sensitivity.

Assay: immunoSEQ multiplex PCR; the TCRdb copy retains only in-frame clones and omits some. Of about 330,000 clones in the sample, about nine tenths were seen once. The roughly 120-subject validation cohort, separate from the approximately 630-subject first cohort, included the donors. Concerning this clone itself: Its antigen remains unknown.

Germline loops: CDR1 GTSNPN, CDR2 SVGIG (reference sequence). V was pared by 8 bases and J by 3 bases, with 15 bases between. CDR3 length: 13 amino acids. The sequence came from a woman aged 18-29 years in good health and CMV-seronegative. The V gene is TRBV30, the J gene TRBJ2-3, with D uncertain. The sequenced sample was PBMCs. Here the CDR3 reads CALELGETDTQYF. In DNA, the CDR3 is TGTGCCCTGGAGCTTGGTGAAACAGATACGCAGTATTTT.